This T cell receptor beta chain was identified in a study of blood T cells in healthy people across ages. Study-wide results and limits: Naive T cell percentage strongly correlated with TCR beta diversity. Diversity estimated from one million T cells was considered an underestimate.

The sample holds a few counts of this clonotype. The antigen is undetermined. Using a J-beta primer mix together with a sample-barcoded 5' primer, a second PCR was run for roughly 7 to 11 cycles. One entry per CDR3 protein results from TCRdb running MiXCR on the 5' RACE reads. The sample records roughly 800,000 distinct CDR3 sequences, roughly 60% being singletons. The CDR3 totals 19 residues. Germline V gives CDR1 SEHNR, CDR2 FQNEAQ (reference sequence). The V and J ends lost 4 bases and 0 bases respectively, with 19 bases between them. The chain joins TRBV7-9 to TRBJ2-6, with TRBD2 as a possible D gene (5 bases). The sequenced material came from blood. This clonotype originated in a man aged 30-40 years in good health. CDR3 residues: CASSSLTTAGSSGANVLTF. The DNA for the CDR3 is TGTGCCAGCAGCTCTTTGACTACCGCGGGTAGCTCTGGGGCCAACGTCCTGACTTTC.